The following is a T cell receptor (beta chain) sequence with its context. As handled by the study authors: Amplification of reference gene primers was used by the study to estimate nucleated cell counts. Repertoires were generated with immunoSEQ multiplex PCR, while TCRdb's copy carries only in-frame clones and drops some. The DNA was the basis for D and trimming; V, J and clone size are from that table. Of roughly 93,000 clones in the sample, about nine tenths were seen once. The V gene end was trimmed by 5 bases and the J gene end by 8 bases; junction bases not matched to a gene: 5. CDR3 length: 13 amino acids. Per the germline V gene, CDR1 is MNHEY and CDR2 is SMNVEV (reference sequence). This specimen belongs to a study of blood T cell repertoires in COVID-19. For the study at large: Specimens from acute and convalescent COVID-19 originated in the United States, Italy and Spain. From T cells, B-cell-depleted T cells, or PBMCs came the material, which was cDNA or gDNA.

The chain couples TRBV27 to TRBJ1-4, with 7 bases that match TRBD1. Sequencing was done on a sample of peripheral blood. The sequence was obtained from a man aged 45-60 years with acute or convalescent COVID-19. The CDR3 bases are TGTGCCAGCAGTCACCGGACAGGCGAAAAACTGTTTTTT. It is translated as CASSHRTGEKLFF. Drawing the rest from reference TRBV27 and TRBJ1-4, the complete variable domain is EAQVTQNPRYLITVTGKKLTVTCSQNMNHEYMSWYRQDPGLGLRQIYYSMNVEVTDKGDVPEGYKVSRKEKRNFPLILESPSPNQTSLYFCASSHRTGEKLFFGSGTQLSVL.